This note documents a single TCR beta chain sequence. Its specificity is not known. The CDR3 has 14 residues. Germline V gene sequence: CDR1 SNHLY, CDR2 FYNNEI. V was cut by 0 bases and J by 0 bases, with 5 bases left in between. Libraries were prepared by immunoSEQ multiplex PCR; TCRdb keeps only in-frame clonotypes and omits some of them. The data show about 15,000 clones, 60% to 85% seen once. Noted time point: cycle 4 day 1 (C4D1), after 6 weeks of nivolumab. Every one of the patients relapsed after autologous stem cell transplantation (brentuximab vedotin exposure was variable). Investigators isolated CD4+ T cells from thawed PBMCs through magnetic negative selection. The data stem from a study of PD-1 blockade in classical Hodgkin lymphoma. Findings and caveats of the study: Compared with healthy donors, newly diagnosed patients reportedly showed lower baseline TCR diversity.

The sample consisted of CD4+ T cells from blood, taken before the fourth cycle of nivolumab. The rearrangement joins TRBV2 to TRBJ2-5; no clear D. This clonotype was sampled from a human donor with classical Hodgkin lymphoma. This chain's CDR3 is CASSEASYQETQYF. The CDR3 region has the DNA TGTGCCAGCAGTGAAGCTTCGTACCAAGAGACCCAGTACTTC.